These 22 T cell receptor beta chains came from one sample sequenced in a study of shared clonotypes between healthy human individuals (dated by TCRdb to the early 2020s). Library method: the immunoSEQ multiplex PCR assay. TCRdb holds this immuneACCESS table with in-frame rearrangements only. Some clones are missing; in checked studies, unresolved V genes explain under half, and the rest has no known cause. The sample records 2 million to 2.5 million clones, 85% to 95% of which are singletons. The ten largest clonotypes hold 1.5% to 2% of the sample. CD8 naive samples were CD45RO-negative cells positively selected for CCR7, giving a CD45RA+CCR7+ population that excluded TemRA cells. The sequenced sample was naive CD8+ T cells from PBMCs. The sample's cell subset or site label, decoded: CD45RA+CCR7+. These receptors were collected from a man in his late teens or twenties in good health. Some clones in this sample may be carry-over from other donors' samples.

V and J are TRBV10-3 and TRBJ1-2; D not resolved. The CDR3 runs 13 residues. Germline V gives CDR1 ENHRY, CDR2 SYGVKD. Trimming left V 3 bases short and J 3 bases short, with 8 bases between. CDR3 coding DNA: TGTGCCATCAGTGAAGTGACTTACTATGGCTACACCTTC. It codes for CAISEVTYYGYTF.

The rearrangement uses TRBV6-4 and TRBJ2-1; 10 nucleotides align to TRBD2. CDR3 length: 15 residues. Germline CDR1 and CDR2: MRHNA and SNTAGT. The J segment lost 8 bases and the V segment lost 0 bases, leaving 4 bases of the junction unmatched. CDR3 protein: CASSDSVAGGHEQFF. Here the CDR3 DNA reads TGTGCCAGCAGTGACTCTGTAGCGGGAGGACATGAGCAGTTCTTC.

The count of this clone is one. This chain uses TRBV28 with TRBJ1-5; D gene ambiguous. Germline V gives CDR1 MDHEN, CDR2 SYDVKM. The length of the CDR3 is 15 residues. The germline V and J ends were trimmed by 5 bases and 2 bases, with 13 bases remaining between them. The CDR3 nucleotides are TGTGCCAGCAGTCCGGTCGGAAGGGGCAATCAGCCCCAGCATTTT. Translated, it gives CASSPVGRGNQPQHF.

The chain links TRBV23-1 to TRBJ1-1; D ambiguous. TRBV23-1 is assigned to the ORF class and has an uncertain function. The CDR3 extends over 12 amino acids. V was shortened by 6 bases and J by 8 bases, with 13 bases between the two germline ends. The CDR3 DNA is TGCGCCAGCAGGTGCCAAATCCGGGAAGCTTTCTTT. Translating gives CASRCQIREAFF.

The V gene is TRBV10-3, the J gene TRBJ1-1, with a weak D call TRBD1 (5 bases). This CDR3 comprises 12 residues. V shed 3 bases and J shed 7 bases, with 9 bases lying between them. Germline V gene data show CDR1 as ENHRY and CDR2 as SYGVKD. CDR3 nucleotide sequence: TGTGCCATCAGTGACCCAGGGAGTGAAGCTTTCTTT. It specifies CAISDPGSEAFF.

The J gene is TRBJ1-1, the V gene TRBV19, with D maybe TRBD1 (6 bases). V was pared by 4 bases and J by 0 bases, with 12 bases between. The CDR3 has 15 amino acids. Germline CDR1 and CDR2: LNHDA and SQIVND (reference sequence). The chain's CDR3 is CASSNIQGLNTEAFF. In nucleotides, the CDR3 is TGTGCCAGTAGTAACATACAGGGACTGAACACTGAAGCTTTCTTT.

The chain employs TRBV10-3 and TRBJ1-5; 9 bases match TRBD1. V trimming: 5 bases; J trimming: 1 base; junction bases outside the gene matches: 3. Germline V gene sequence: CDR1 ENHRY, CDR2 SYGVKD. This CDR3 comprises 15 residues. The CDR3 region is CAISPDRGSNQPQHF. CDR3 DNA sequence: TGTGCCATCAGTCCGGACAGGGGAAGCAATCAGCCCCAGCATTTT.

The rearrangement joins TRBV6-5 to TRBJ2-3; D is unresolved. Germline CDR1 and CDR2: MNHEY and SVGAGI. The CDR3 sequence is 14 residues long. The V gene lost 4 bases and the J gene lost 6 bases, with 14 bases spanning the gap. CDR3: CASSSTGRMDTQYF. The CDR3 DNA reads TGTGCCAGCAGTTCCACCGGACGCATGGATACGCAGTATTTT.

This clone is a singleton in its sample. The CDR3 loop reads CASSFGTGLLYEQYF. The CDR3 DNA is TGTGCCAGCAGCTTCGGGACAGGGCTCCTCTACGAGCAGTACTTC. The chain couples TRBV7-9 to TRBJ2-7, with 9 bases aligning to TRBD1. The CDR3 extends over 15 amino acids. Germline V lookup: CDR1 SEHNR, CDR2 FQNEAQ (reference sequence). The V segment lost 3 bases and the J segment 3 bases; nucleotides outside the gene matches: 6.

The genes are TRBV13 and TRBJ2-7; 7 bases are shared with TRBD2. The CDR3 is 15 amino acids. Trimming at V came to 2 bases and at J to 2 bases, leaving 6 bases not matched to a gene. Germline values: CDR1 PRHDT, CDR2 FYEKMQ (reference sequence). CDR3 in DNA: TGTGCCAGCAGCTTACGGGAGGACAACCCCTACGAGCAGTACTTC. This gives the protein CASSLREDNPYEQYF.

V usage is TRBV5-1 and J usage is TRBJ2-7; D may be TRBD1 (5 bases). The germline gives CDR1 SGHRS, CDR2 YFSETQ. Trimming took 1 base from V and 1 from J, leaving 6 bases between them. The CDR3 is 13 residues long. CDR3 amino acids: CASSLKGSYEQYF. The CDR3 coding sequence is TGCGCCAGCAGCTTGAAGGGGTCCTACGAGCAGTACTTC.

In DNA, the CDR3 is TGTGCCAGCAGTTCAGGGACAGGGGGCTGGTATGGCTACACCTTC. It specifies CASSSGTGGWYGYTF. V gene TRBV27 combines with J gene TRBJ1-2, with TRBD1 matching 12 bases. The CDR3 has 15 residues. The germline V gene encodes CDR1 MNHEY and CDR2 SMNVEV (reference sequence). V was clipped by 4 bases and J by 5 bases; unmatched bases: 5.

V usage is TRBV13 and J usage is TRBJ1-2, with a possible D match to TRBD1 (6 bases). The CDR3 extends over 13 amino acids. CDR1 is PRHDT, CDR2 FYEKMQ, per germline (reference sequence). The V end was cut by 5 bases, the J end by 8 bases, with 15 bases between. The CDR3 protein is CASSRQVTEGYTF. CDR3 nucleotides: TGTGCCAGCAGCCGACAGGTTACCGAGGGCTACACCTTC. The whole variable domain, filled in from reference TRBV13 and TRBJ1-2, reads AAGVIQSPRHLIKEKRETATLKCYPIPRHDTVYWYQQGPGQDPQFLISFYEKMQSDKGSIPDRFSAQQFSDYHSELNMSSLELGDSALYFCASSRQVTEGYTFGSGTRLTVV.

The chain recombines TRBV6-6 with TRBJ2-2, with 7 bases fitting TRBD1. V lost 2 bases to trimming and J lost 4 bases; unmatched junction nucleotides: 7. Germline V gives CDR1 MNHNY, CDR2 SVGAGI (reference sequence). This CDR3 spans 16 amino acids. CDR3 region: CASSYLAGTATGELFF. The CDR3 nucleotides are TGTGCCAGCAGTTACCTCGCCGGGACAGCCACCGGGGAGCTGTTTTTT.

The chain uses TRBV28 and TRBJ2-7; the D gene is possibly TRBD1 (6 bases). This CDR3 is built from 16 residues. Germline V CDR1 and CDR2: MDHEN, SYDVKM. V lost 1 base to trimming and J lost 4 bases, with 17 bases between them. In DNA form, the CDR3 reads TGTGCCAGCAGTTTATTGGCTAGGGGGTCCGGATACGAGCAGTACTTC. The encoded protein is CASSLLARGSGYEQYF.

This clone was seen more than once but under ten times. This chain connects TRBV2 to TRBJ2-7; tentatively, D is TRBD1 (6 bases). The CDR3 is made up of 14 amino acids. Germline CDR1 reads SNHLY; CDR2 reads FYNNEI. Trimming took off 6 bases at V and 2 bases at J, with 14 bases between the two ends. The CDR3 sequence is CASSTTGTPYEQYF. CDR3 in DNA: TGTGCCAGCAGCACAACAGGGACCCCCTACGAGCAGTACTTC.

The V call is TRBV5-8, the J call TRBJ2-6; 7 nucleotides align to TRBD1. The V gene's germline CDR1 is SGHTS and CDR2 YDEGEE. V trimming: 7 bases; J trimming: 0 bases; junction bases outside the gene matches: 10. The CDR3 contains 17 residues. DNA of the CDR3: TGTGCCAGCTCCTCGACAGGGCCCTTCTCTGGGGCCAACGTCCTGACTTTC. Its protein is CASSSTGPFSGANVLTF.

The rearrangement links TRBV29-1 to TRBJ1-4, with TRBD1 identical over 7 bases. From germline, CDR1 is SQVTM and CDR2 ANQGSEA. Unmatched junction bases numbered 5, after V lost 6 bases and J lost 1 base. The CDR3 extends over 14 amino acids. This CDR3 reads CSVHHRGTNEKLFF. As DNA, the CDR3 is TGCAGCGTGCACCACAGGGGAACTAATGAAAAACTGTTTTTT.

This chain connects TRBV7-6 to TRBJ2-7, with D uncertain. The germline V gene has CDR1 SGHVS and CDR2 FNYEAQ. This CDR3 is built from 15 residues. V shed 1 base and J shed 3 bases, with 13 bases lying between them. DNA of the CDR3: TGTGCCAGCAGCTTAGGACTGGGGTTTGGCTACGAGCAGTACTTC. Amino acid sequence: CASSLGLGFGYEQYF.

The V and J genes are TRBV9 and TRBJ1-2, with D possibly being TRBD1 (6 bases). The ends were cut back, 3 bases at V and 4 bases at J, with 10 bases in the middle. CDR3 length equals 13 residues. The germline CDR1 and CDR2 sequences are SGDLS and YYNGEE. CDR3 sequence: CASSAGTRYGYTF. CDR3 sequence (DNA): TGTGCCAGCAGCGCCGGGACACGCTATGGCTACACCTTC.

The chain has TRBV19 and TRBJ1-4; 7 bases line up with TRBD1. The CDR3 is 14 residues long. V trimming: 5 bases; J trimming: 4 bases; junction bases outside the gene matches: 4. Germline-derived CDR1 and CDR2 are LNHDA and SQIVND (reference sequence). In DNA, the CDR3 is TGTGCCAGTAGTCGGGACAGCTTTAATGAAAAACTGTTTTTT. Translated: CASSRDSFNEKLFF. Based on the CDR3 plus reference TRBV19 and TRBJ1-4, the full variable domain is DGGITQSPKYLFRKEGQNVTLSCEQNLNHDAMYWYRQDPGQGLRLIYYSQIVNDFQKGDIAEGYSVSREKKESFPLTVTSAQKNPTAFYLCASSRDSFNEKLFFGSGTQLSVL.

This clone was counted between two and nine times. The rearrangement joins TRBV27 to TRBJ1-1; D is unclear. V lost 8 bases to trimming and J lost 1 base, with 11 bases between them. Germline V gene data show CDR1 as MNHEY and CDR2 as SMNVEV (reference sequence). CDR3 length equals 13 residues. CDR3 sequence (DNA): TGTGCCAGCGGCAGGTTATCGAACACTGAAGCTTTCTTT. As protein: CASGRLSNTEAFF.